The clone carrying this T cell receptor beta chain has a handful of counts. This sample was included in a study of blood T cell repertoires in COVID-19. Method: immunoSEQ multiplex PCR; TCRdb's copy keeps in-frame clones and lacks some. The table lists roughly 170,000 clones, 83% of them singletons. The junction had 6 bases not matched to a gene; V was cut back by 7 bases and J by 9 bases. This CDR3 is built from 14 residues. Germline V gene lookup returns CDR1 SNHLY and CDR2 FYNNEI. Participants came from roughly 25 US areas, aged roughly 18 to 95 years. The chain links TRBV2 to TRBJ1-6; 10 bases line up with TRBD1. Sequences were obtained from PBMCs or T cells enriched from blood (not recorded which). This clonotype was obtained from a woman aged 50 to 65 who had recovered from COVID-19. The CDR3, as DNA: TGTGCCAGCATCCCCAGGACAGGGGGTTCACCCCTCCACTTT. Encoded protein: CASIPRTGGSPLHF.